This T cell receptor beta chain originates from a study of blood T cells in healthy people across ages. Germline assignment: CDR1 MNHNS and CDR2 SASEGT. V was clipped by 5 bases and J by 15 bases, with 14 bases between them. This CDR3 has 11 residues. This clonotype was observed a handful of times. Primed by a sample-barcoded 5' primer and a J-beta primer mix, a second PCR proceeded for roughly 7 to 11 cycles. Each CDR3 protein is one row after TCRdb ran MiXCR on the 5' RACE reads. This sample has 450,000 to 700,000 distinct CDR3 sequences, with 27% found just once. The TCR originated in a woman between 65 and 79 years old in good health. Material: blood. The gene calls are TRBV6-1 and TRBJ2-4; D gene uncertain. The chain's CDR3 is CASSHRLDRYF. CDR3 sequence (DNA): TGTGCCAGCAGTCATCGGCTGGATCGGTACTTC.